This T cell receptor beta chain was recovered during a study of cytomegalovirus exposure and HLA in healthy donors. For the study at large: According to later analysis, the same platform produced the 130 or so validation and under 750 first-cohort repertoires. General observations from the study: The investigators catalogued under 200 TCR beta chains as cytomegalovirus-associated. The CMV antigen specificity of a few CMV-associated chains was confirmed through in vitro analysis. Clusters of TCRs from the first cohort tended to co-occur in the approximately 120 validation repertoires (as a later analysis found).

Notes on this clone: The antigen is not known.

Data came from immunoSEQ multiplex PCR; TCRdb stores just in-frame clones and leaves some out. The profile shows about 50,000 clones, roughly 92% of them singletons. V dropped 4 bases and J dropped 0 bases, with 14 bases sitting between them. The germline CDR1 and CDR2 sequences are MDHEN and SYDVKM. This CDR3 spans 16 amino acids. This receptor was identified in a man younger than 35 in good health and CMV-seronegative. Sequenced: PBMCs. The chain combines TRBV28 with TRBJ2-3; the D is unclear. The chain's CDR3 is CASSSLSRLSTDTQYF. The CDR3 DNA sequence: TGTGCCAGCAGTTCCTTAAGCAGGCTAAGCACAGATACGCAGTATTTT.